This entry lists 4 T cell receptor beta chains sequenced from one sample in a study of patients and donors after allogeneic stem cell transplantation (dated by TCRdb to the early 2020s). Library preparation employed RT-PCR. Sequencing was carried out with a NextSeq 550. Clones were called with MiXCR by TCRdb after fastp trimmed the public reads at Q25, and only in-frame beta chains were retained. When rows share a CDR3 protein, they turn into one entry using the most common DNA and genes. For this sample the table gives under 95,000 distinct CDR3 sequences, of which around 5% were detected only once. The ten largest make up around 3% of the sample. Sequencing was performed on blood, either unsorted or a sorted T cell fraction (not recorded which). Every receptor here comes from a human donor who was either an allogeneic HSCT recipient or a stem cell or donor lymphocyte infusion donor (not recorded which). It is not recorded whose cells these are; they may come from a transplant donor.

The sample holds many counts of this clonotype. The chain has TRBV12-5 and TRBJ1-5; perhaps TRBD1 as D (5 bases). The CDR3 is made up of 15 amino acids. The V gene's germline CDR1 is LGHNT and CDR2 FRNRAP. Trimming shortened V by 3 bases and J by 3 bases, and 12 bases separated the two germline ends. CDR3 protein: CASGFGGNFNQPQHF. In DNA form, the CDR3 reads TGTGCTAGTGGTTTCGGGGGTAACTTCAATCAGCCCCAGCATTTT.

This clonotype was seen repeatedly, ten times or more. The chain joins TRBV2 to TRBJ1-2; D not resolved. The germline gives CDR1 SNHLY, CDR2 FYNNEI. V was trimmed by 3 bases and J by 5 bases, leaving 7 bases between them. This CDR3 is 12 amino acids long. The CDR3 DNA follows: TGTGCCAGCAGTGATGGGAAGTATGGCTACACCTTC. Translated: CASSDGKYGYTF.

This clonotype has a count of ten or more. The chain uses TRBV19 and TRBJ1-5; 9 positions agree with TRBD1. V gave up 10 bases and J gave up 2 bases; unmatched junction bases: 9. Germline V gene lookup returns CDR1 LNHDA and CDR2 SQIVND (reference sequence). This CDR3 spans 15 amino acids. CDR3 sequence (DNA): TGTGCCACCAGAACAGGGGGCAAAGGCAATCAGCCCCAGCATTTT. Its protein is CATRTGGKGNQPQHF.

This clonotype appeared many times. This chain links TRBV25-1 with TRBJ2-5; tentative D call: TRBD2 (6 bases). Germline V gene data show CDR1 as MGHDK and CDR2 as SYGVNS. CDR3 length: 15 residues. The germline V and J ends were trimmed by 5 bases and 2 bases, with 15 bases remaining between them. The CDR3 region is CASSPSGLYQETQYF. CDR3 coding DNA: TGTGCCAGCAGTCCCTCGGGACTCTATCAAGAGACCCAGTACTTC.